This TCR beta chain stems from a study of PD-1 blockade in classical Hodgkin lymphoma. This clone showed up just a few times. Every patient was affected by relapse after autologous stem cell transplantation, while exposure to brentuximab vedotin was not uniform. The germline gives CDR1 SGHRS, CDR2 YFSETQ. CDR3 size: 14 residues. V lost 0 bases and J lost 7, with 13 bases in between. TCRdb's table, derived via immunoSEQ multiplex PCR, lists solely in-frame clones and lacks some. The sample contains 20,000 to 25,000 clones, around 77% of which appear only once. The chain recombines TRBV5-1 with TRBJ1-2; D might be TRBD1 (6 bases). The material was peripheral blood mononuclear cells (PBMCs), obtained before the second cycle of nivolumab. The origin of this receptor is a human donor with classical Hodgkin lymphoma. The CDR3 bases are TGCGCCAGCAGCTTGGTAACAGGGAATGCTGGCTACACCTTC. Residues: CASSLVTGNAGYTF.